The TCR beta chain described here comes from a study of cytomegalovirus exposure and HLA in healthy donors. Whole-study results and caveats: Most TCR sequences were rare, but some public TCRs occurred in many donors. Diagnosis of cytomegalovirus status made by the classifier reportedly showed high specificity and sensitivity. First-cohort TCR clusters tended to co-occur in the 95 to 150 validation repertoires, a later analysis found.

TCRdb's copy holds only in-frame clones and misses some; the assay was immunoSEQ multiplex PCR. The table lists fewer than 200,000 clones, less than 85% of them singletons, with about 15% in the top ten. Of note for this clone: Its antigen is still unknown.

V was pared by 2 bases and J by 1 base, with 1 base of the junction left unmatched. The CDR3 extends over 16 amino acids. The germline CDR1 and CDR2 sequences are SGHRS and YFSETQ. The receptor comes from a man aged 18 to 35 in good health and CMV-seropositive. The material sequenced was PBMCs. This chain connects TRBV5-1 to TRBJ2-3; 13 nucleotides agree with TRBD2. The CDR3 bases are TGCGCCAGCAGCTTTGGACTAGCGGGAGGCACAGATACGCAGTATTTT. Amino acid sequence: CASSFGLAGGTDTQYF.